The rows below give T cell receptor beta chains drawn from one sample of a study of blood T cell repertoires in COVID-19. The assay was immunoSEQ multiplex PCR, and TCRdb's table has in-frame clones only and misses some. The profile shows about 94,000 clones, 80% of them singletons. The sample consisted of peripheral blood. The receptors come from a woman of 80 years or more with acute or convalescent COVID-19. The CDR3 runs from the conserved cysteine through the conserved F or W. D genes are given only for firm matches. Only part of the rows carry a size: once, few, many, or a class if the clone is expanded.

>-|TRBJ2-2|TRBV9|TRBD1
CASRTPPGTGGIGNTGELFF
TGTGCCAGCAGGACCCCCCCCGGGACAGGGGGCATTGGGAACACCGGGGAGCTGTTTTTT
>-|TRBJ2-5|TRBV5-6|TRBD2
CASSLGPQGGIETQYF
TGTGCCAGCAGCTTGGGCCCCCAGGGAGGGATAGAGACCCAGTACTTC
>-|TRBJ2-7|TRBV4-2|-
CASSQPGQLQTYEQYF
TGTGCCAGCAGCCAACCTGGACAGCTACAAACCTACGAGCAGTACTTC
>many|TRBJ1-1|TRBV19|-
CASSKGENTEAFF
TGTGCCAGTAGTAAGGGGGAGAACACTGAAGCTTTCTTT
>-|TRBJ2-1|TRBV3-1/TRBV3-2|-
CASSQVMVRDEQFF
TGTGCCAGCAGCCAGGTGATGGTTCGGGATGAGCAGTTCTTC
>-|TRBJ2-3|TRBV2|-
CASSDFYLSTDTQYF
TGTGCCAGCAGTGATTTCTACCTTAGCACAGATACGCAGTATTTT
>-|TRBJ2-3|TRBV9|TRBD2
CASSVATTSGGVGTQYF
TGTGCCAGCAGCGTAGCTACGACTAGCGGGGGGGTCGGGACGCAGTATTTT
>-|TRBJ2-3|TRBV2|TRBD2
CASRAGLVDTQYF
TGTGCCAGCAGGGCCGGACTAGTGGATACGCAGTATTTT
>-|TRBJ2-7|TRBV20-1|-
CSATLSYEQYF
TGCAGTGCTACCCTCAGCTACGAGCAGTACTTC
>-|TRBJ2-7|TRBV11-1|-
CASSPWRGRQTYEQYF
TGTGCCAGCAGCCCTTGGAGGGGGCGCCAGACCTACGAGCAGTACTTC
>-|TRBJ2-5|TRBV11-2|-
CASSPIGKETQYF
TGTGCCAGCAGCCCCATCGGGAAAGAGACCCAGTACTTC
>-|TRBJ2-2|TRBV6-4|TRBD1
CASRGQGRYGELFF
TGTGCCAGCAGGGGACAGGGAAGGTACGGGGAGCTGTTTTTT
>-|TRBJ1-5|TRBV30|-
CAWSGQFYSNQPQHF
TGTGCCTGGAGTGGTCAGTTTTATAGCAATCAGCCCCAGCATTTT
>-|TRBJ2-3|TRBV6-5|TRBD2
CASSHGSGGADTQYF
TGTGCCAGCAGCCACGGGTCGGGAGGCGCAGATACGCAGTATTTT
>-|TRBJ2-7|TRBV6-4|TRBD2
CASRFSGRTNEQYF
TGTGCCAGCAGATTTAGCGGGAGGACGAACGAGCAGTACTTC
>-|TRBJ2-4|TRBV6-6|TRBD2
CASSYSRDYGNIQYF
TGTGCCAGCAGTTACTCCCGGGACTACGGTAACATTCAGTACTTC
>-|TRBJ1-5|TRBV5-5|TRBD1
CASSRTGFSNQPQHF
TGTGCCAGCAGTCGGACAGGATTTAGCAATCAGCCCCAGCATTTT
>-|TRBJ2-2|TRBV5-1|TRBD2
CASSLSGEGGELFF
TGCGCCAGCAGCCTTAGCGGGGAAGGCGGGGAGCTGTTTTTT
>-|TRBJ1-6|TRBV18|-
CASSPLAGANSPLHF
TGTGCCAGCTCACCACTGGCAGGGGCGAATTCACCCCTCCACTTT
>-|TRBJ2-3|TRBV5-6|-
CASSLRGGTDTQYF
TGTGCCAGCAGCTTAAGGGGTGGCACAGATACGCAGTATTTT
>-|TRBJ2-7|TRBV6-6|TRBD1
CASSYDRANEQYF
TGTGCCAGCAGTTACGACAGGGCGAACGAGCAGTACTTC
>-|TRBJ1-4|TRBV3-1/TRBV3-2|TRBD1
CASSPRQGATNEKLFF
TGTGCCAGCAGCCCTCGACAGGGCGCAACTAATGAAAAACTGTTTTTT
>-|TRBJ1-5|TRBV5-1|-
CASSFGRGEPQHF
TGCGCCAGCAGCTTTGGCAGGGGAGAACCCCAGCATTTT
>-|TRBJ1-1|TRBV6-1|-
CASSEALAVASTEAFF
TGTGCCAGCAGTGAAGCGCTGGCGGTCGCGAGCACTGAAGCTTTCTTT
>-|TRBJ1-2|TRBV5-1|TRBD1
CASARVGTDYGYTF
TGCGCCAGCGCCCGTGTGGGGACAGACTATGGCTACACCTTC
>-|TRBJ2-2|TRBV19|TRBD1
CATRKGAQTGELFF
TGTGCCACCCGAAAGGGGGCCCAAACCGGGGAGCTGTTTTTT
>-|TRBJ1-1|TRBV6-5|TRBD1
CASPDRTGTEAFF
TGTGCCAGCCCCGACCGGACAGGGACTGAAGCTTTCTTT
>few|TRBJ1-2|TRBV5-1|-
CASNQDGWGDGYTF
TGCGCCAGCAACCAGGATGGGTGGGGAGATGGCTACACCTTC
>-|TRBJ2-3|TRBV2|-
CASSPLQVKQYF
TGTGCCAGCAGTCCCCTACAGGTTAAGCAGTATTTT
>few|TRBJ1-4|TRBV29-1|TRBD1
CSAQTGQGRGRTNEKLFF
TGCAGCGCCCAAACGGGACAGGGAAGAGGGAGGACTAATGAAAAACTGTTTTTT
>once|TRBJ2-1|TRBV6-6|TRBD2
CASSSLAAYNEQFF
TGTGCCAGCAGTTCACTAGCGGCTTACAATGAGCAGTTCTTC
>-|TRBJ2-5|TRBV5-4|-
CASSLGDRETQYF
TGTGCCAGCAGCTTGGGAGATCGGGAGACCCAGTACTTC
>few|TRBJ1-1|TRBV12-5|-
CASGSQAMMNTEAFF
TGTGCTAGTGGTTCCCAGGCGATGATGAACACTGAAGCTTTCTTT
>-|TRBJ2-6|TRBV19|TRBD1
CASRGQGLSGANVLTF
TGTGCCAGTAGGGGACAGGGACTCTCTGGGGCCAACGTCCTGACTTTC
>once|TRBJ2-5|TRBV29-1|-
CSVQGNGETQYF
TGCAGCGTACAGGGAAACGGCGAGACCCAGTACTTC
>-|TRBJ2-3|TRBV7-9|-
CASSLAGVTDTQYF
TGTGCCAGCAGCTTAGCGGGAGTCACAGATACGCAGTATTTT
>few|TRBJ1-2|TRBV3-1/TRBV3-2|TRBD1
CASSQYWTGEDYGYTF
TGTGCCAGCAGCCAATACTGGACAGGGGAAGACTATGGCTACACCTTC
>-|TRBJ1-2|TRBV30|TRBD1
CAWGTVGGYTF
TGTGCCTGGGGGACAGTCGGCGGCTACACCTTC
>-|TRBJ1-5|TRBV27|TRBD1
CASSPSRGHSNQPQHF
TGTGCCAGCAGTCCCTCCAGGGGGCATAGCAATCAGCCCCAGCATTTT
>-|TRBJ1-2|TRBV30|-
CAWSAAGPTGLYGYTF
TGTGCCTGGAGTGCCGCGGGACCTACGGGTCTTTATGGCTACACCTTC
>once|TRBJ2-1|TRBV7-6|TRBD2
CASSLPVGGLAGNNEQFF
TGTGCCAGCAGCTTACCCGTCGGTGGACTAGCGGGGAACAATGAGCAGTTCTTC
>-|TRBJ1-1|TRBV27|-
CASSFTNTEAFF
TGTGCCAGCAGTTTTACTAACACTGAAGCTTTCTTT
>few|TRBJ2-2|TRBV5-1|TRBD2
CASSSTSGSDTGELFF
TGCGCCAGCAGCTCAACTAGCGGGAGTGACACCGGGGAGCTGTTTTTT
>-|TRBJ2-2|TRBV6-5|-
CASSYWGSAGELFF
TGTGCCAGCAGTTACTGGGGTAGCGCCGGGGAGCTGTTTTTT
>few|TRBJ1-6|TRBV7-8|TRBD1
CASSSTGRDSYNSPLHF
TGTGCCAGCAGCTCGACAGGGCGGGATTCCTATAATTCACCCCTCCACTTT
>-|TRBJ2-7|TRBV7-2|TRBD2
CASSLASGGSSYEQYF
TGTGCCAGCAGCTTAGCATCGGGGGGGTCTTCCTACGAGCAGTACTTC
>once|TRBJ1-1|TRBV9|TRBD1
CASSSARPGQGARLGDTEAFF
TGTGCCAGCAGCTCGGCTCGACCGGGACAGGGGGCGCGGTTGGGCGACACTGAAGCTTTCTTT
>-|TRBJ1-2|TRBV9|TRBD1
CASSPTGTGIGGYTF
TGTGCCAGCAGCCCTACCGGGACAGGGATTGGTGGCTACACCTTC
>-|TRBJ2-1|TRBV5-6|TRBD1
CASSPRTGGNEQFF
TGTGCCAGCAGCCCCAGGACAGGGGGCAATGAGCAGTTCTTC
>few|TRBJ2-7|TRBV6-5|-
CASKVLGRPYEQYF
TGTGCCAGCAAAGTTCTAGGGAGACCCTACGAGCAGTACTTC
>-|TRBJ2-5|TRBV30|TRBD2
CAHGTSGETQYF
TGTGCCCATGGGACTAGCGGAGAGACCCAGTACTTC
>few|TRBJ2-7|TRBV6-1|-
CASSEPGTPPGEQYF
TGTGCCAGCAGTGAGCCCGGGACTCCGCCGGGGGAGCAGTACTTC
>-|TRBJ1-5|TRBV15|-
CATSRDRVGAQPQHF
TGTGCCACCAGCAGAGATAGGGTGGGGGCTCAGCCCCAGCATTTT
>-|TRBJ2-7|TRBV5-6|-
CASSPYSLREQYF
TGTGCCAGCAGCCCCTATTCCCTAAGAGAGCAGTACTTC
>-|TRBJ1-3|TRBV5-6|TRBD1
CASSSVSRDRVLGNTIYF
TGTGCCAGCAGCTCAGTGAGCCGGGACAGGGTTTTGGGAAACACCATATATTTT
>-|TRBJ1-2|TRBV11-2|-
CASSLDLRGLYGYTF
TGTGCCAGCAGCTTAGATCTCAGGGGCCTCTATGGCTACACCTTC
>-|TRBJ1-2|TRBV11-2|TRBD1
CASSRQGSYGYTF
TGTGCCAGCAGCCGACAGGGTTCCTATGGCTACACCTTC
>-|TRBJ2-6|TRBV19|TRBD1
CASSAGQGASSGANVLTF
TGTGCCAGTAGTGCAGGACAGGGGGCGAGCTCTGGGGCCAACGTCCTGACTTTC
>-|TRBJ2-5|TRBV5-1|-
CASIGQGETQYF
TGCGCCAGCATCGGCCAGGGGGAGACCCAGTACTTC